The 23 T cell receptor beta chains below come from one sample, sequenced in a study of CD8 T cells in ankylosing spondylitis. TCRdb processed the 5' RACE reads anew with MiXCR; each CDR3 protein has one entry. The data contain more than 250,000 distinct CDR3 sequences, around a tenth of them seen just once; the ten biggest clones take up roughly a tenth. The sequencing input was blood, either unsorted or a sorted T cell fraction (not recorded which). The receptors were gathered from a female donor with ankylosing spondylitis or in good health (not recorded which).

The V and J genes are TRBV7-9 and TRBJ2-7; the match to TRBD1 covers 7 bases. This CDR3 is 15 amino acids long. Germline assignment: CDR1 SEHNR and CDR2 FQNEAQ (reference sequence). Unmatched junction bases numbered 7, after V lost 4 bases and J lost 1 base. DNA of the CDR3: TGTGCCAGCAGCTACTTAATACAGGGGTCCTACGAGCAGTACTTC. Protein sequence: CASSYLIQGSYEQYF.

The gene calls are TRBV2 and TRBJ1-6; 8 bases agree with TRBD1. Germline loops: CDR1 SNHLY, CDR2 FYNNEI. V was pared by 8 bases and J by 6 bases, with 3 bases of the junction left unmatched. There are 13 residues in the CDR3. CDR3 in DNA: TGTGCCAGCTTGACAGGGGTTAATTCACCCCTCCACTTT. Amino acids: CASLTGVNSPLHF.

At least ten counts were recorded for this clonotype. DNA of the CDR3: TGTGCTAGTGGTTTGGATGTACTCCGTTCGGGAAACACCATATATTTT. This encodes CASGLDVLRSGNTIYF. The chain links TRBV12-5 to TRBJ1-3, with D uncertain. With 1 base removed from V and 4 bases from J, the gap between germline ends came to 14 bases. This CDR3 comprises 16 residues. CDR1 and CDR2 from the germline V gene are LGHNT and FRNRAP.

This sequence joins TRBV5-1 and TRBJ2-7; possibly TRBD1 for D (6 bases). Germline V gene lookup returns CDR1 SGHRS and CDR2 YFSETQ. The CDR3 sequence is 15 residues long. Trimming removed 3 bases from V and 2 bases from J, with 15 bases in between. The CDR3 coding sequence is TGCGCCAGCAGCTCAGCCGGGACAAGGACCTACGAGCAGTACTTC. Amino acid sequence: CASSSAGTRTYEQYF.

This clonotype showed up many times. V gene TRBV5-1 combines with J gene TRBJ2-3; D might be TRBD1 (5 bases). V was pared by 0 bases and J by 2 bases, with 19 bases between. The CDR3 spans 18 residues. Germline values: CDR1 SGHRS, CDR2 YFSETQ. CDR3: CASSLVGPGLTFTDTQYF. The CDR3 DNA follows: TGCGCCAGCAGCTTGGTGGGTCCAGGGCTCACATTCACAGATACGCAGTATTTT.

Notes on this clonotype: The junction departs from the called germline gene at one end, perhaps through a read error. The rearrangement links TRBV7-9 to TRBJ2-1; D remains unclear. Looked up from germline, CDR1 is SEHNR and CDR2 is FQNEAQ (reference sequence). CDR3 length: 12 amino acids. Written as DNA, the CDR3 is TGTGCCAGCAGCTTAGTTTTGAATGAGCAGATCTTC. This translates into CASSLVLNEQIF.

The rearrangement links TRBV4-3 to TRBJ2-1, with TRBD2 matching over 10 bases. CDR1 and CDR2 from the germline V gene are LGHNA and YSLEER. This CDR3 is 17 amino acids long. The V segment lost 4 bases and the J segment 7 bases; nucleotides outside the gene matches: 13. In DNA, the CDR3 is TGCGCCAGCAGCCTTCTCCACACTAGCGGGAATCCAAATGAGCAGTTCTTC. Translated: CASSLLHTSGNPNEQFF.

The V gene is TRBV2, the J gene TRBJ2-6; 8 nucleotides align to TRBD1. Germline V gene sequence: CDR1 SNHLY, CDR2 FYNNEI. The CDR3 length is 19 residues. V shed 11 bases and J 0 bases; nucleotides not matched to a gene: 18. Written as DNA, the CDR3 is TGTGCCCTCTGTTCCCCGACAGGGGTAGGCTCCTCTGGGGCCAACGTCCTGACTTTC. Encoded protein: CALCSPTGVGSSGANVLTF.

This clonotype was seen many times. CDR3 DNA sequence: TGCGCCAGCAGGCGGGACCTCACAGATACGCAGTATTTT. Its protein product is CASRRDLTDTQYF. The genes are TRBV5-1 and TRBJ2-3, with D perhaps TRBD2 (6 bases). CDR1 is SGHRS and CDR2 is YFSETQ in the germline V gene. CDR3 length: 13 residues. Trimming cost V 5 bases and J 2 bases, with 9 bases left between them. The full variable domain, completed using reference TRBV5-1 and TRBJ2-3, is KAGVTQTPRYLIKTRGQQVTLSCSPISGHRSVSWYQQTPGQGLQFLFEYFSETQRNKGNFPGRFSGRQFSNSRSEMNVSTLELGDSALYLCASRRDLTDTQYFGPGTRLTVL.

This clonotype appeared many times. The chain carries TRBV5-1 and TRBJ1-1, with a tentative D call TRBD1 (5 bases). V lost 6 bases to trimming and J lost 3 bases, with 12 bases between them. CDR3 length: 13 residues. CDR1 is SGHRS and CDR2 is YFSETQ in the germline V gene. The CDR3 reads CASNTEGDTEAFF. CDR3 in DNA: TGCGCCAGCAACACCGAAGGGGACACTGAAGCTTTCTTT. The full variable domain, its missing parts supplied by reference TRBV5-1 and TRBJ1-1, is KAGVTQTPRYLIKTRGQQVTLSCSPISGHRSVSWYQQTPGQGLQFLFEYFSETQRNKGNFPGRFSGRQFSNSRSEMNVSTLELGDSALYLCASNTEGDTEAFFGQGTRLTVV.

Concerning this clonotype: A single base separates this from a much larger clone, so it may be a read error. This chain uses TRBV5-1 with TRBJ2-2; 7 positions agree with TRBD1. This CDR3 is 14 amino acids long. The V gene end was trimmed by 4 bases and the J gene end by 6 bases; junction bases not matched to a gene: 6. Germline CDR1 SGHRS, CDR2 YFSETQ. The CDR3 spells CASSGIQGPGELFF. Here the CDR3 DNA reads TGCGCCAGCAGCGGAATACAGGGGCCCGGGGAGCTGTTTTTT.

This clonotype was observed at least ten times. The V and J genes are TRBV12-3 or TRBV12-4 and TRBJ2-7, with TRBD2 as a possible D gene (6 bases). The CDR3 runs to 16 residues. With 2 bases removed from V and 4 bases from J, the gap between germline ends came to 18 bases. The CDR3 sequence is CASSLSRVTGEYEQYF. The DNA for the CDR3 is TGTGCCAGCAGTTTAAGTAGGGTGACGGGAGAATACGAGCAGTACTTC.

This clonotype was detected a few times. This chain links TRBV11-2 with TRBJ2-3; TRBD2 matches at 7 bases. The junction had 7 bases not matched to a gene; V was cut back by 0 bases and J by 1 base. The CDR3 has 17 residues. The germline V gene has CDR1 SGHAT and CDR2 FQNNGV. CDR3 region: CASSLDGGTIGTDTQYF. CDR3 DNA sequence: TGTGCCAGCAGCTTAGATGGAGGGACTATCGGCACAGATACGCAGTATTTT.

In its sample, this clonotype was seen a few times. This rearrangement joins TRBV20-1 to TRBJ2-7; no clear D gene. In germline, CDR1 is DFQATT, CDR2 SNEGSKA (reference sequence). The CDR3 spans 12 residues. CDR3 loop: CSFLSDSYEQYF. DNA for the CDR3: TGCAGCTTCCTGTCTGATAGCTACGAGCAGTACTTC.

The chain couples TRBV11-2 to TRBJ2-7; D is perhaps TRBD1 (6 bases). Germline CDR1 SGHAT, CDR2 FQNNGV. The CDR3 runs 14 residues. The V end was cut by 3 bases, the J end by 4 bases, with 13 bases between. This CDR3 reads CASSFRDKLYEQYF. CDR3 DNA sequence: TGTGCCAGCAGCTTCCGGGACAAACTATACGAGCAGTACTTC.

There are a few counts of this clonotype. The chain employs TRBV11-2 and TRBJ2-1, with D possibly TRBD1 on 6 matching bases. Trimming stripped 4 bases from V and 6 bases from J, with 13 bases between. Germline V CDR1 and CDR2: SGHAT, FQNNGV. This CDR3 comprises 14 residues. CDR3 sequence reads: CASSSNRVSNEQFF. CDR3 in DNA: TGTGCCAGCAGCTCTAACAGGGTATCCAATGAGCAGTTCTTC. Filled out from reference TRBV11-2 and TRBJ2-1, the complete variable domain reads EAGVAQSPRYKIIEKRQSVAFWCNPISGHATLYWYQQILGQGPKLLIQFQNNGVVDDSQLPKDRFSAERLKGVDSTLKIQPAKLEDSAVYLCASSSNRVSNEQFFGPGTRLTVL.

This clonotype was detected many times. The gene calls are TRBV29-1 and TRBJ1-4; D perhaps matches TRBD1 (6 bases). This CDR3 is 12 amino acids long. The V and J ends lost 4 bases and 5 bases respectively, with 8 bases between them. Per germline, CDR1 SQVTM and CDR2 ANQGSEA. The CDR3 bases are TGCAGCGTTGGACAGGCAAATGAAAAACTGTTTTTT. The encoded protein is CSVGQANEKLFF.

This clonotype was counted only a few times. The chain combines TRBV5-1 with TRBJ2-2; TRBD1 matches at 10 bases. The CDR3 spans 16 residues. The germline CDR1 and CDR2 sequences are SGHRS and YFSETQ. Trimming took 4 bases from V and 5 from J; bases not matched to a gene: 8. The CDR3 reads CASSDPGQGDTGELFF. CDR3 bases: TGCGCCAGCAGCGACCCCGGACAGGGGGATACCGGGGAGCTGTTTTTT.

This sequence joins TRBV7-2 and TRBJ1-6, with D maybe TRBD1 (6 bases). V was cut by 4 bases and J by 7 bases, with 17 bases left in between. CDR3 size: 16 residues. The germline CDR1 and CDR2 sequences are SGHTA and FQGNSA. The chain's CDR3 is CASSSPTGLNNSPLHF. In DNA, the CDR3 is TGTGCCAGCAGCTCACCGACAGGTCTGAACAATTCACCCCTCCACTTT. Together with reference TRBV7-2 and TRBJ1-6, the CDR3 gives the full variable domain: GAGVSQSPSNKVTEKGKDVELRCDPISGHTALYWYRQSLGQGLEFLIYFQGNSAPDKSGLPSDRFSAERTGGSVSTLTIQRTQQEDSAVYLCASSSPTGLNNSPLHFGNGTRLTVT.

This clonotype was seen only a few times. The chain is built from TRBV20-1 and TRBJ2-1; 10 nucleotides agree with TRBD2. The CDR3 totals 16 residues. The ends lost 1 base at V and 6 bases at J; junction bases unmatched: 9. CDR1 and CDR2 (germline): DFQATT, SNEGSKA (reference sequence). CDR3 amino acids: CSARGGAGGPSNEQFF. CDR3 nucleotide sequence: TGCAGTGCTAGAGGCGGAGCGGGAGGGCCCTCCAATGAGCAGTTCTTC.

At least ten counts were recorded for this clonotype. CDR3 coding DNA: TGCGCCAGCAGCATGTCCACTAGCGGGAGTACTGAGCAGTTCTTC. As protein: CASSMSTSGSTEQFF. The chain has TRBV5-1 and TRBJ2-1; 11 bases are shared with TRBD2. The CDR3 sequence is 15 residues long. Unmatched junction bases numbered 9, after V lost 4 bases and J lost 9 bases. Germline V gene sequence: CDR1 SGHRS, CDR2 YFSETQ.

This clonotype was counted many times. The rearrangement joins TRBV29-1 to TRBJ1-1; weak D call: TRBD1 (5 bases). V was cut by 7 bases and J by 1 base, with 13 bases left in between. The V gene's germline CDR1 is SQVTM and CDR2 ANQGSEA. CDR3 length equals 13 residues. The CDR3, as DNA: TGCAGCGCGGGACGGCAGGGGAACACTGAAGCTTTCTTT. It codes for CSAGRQGNTEAFF.

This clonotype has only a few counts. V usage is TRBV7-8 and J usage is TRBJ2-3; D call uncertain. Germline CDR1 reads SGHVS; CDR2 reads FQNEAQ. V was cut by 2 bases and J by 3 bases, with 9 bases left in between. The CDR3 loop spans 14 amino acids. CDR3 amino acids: CASSLSTRTDTQYF. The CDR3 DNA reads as TGTGCCAGCAGCTTAAGTACAAGGACAGATACGCAGTATTTT.